This TCR beta chain was recovered during a study of persistence of HIV-infected CD4 T cells. Background on the study: Median time on suppressive ART was less than nine years. Two participants gave one leukapheresis sample; others gave up to about 180 mL blood repeatedly.

The CDR3 contains 14 residues. V dropped 4 bases and J dropped 5; count of bases not matched to a gene: 8. Germline V gene sequence: CDR1 WNHNN, CDR2 SYGVQD (reference sequence). Study-wide results and limits: Degenerate expanded CDR3beta sequences were enriched among CMV- and Gag-responding cells.

With regard to this clone: Its antigen remains unknown.

The immunoSEQ assay was version 4, run in survey mode. Using immunoSEQ multiplex PCR, the repertoire was profiled, and TCRdb retains in-frame clones only, with some absent. This sample has about 36,000 clones, with around four fifths found just once. The stimulus was an HIV-1 Gag 15-mer peptide pool, about 1 ug/peptide/mL. Sorted nonresponding memory CD4+ T cells were CD40L-negative, CD69-negative, CD45RO-high. The input for sequencing was cultured CD4+ T cells from PBMCs, taken from a patient who received antiretroviral therapy. This sequence was found in an adult with HIV. The donor label of this sample is uncertain. This chain links TRBV10-1 with TRBJ2-7, with 7 bases fitting TRBD1. The CDR3 is CASSVSRGSDEQYF. The CDR3 DNA reads TGCGCCAGCAGTGTATCCAGGGGGTCGGACGAGCAGTACTTC.